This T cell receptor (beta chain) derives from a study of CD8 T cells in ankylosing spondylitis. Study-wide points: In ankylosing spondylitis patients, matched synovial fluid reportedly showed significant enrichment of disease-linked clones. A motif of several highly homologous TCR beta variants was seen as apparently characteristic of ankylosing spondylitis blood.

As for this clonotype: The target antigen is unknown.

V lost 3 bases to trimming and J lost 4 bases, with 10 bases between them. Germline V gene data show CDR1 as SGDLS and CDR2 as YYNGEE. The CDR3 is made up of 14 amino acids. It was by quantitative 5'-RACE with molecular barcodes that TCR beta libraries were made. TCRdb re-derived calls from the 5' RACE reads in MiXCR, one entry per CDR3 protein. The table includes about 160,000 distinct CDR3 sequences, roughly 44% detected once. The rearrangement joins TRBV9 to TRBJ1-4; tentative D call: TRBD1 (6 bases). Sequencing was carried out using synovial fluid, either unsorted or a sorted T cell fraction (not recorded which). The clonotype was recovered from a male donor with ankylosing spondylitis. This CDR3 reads CASSAGADNEKLFF. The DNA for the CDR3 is TGTGCCAGCAGCGCGGGGGCGGATAATGAAAAACTGTTTTTT. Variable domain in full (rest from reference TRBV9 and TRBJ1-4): DSGVTQTPKHLITATGQRVTLRCSPRSGDLSVYWYQQSLDQGLQFLIQYYNGEERAKGNILERFSAQQFPDLHSELNLSSLELGDSALYFCASSAGADNEKLFFGSGTQLSVL.